This T cell receptor (beta chain) is from a study of blood T cell repertoires in COVID-19. Whole-study context: Specimens from acute and convalescent COVID-19 originated in the United States, Italy and Spain. In each case, the material was cDNA or gDNA derived from T cells, B-cell-depleted T cells, or PBMCs.

In germline, CDR1 is ENHRY, CDR2 SYGVKD. The trim removed 3 bases at V and 8 bases at J, leaving 7 bases unmatched. The CDR3 contains 14 residues. The authors' processing: The assay estimated nucleated cells by amplifying reference gene primers. The protocol was immunoSEQ multiplex PCR, while the TCRdb copy is restricted to in-frame clones and leaves out a portion. The V and J calls and clone size were taken over from that table, and D and trimming were inferred from the DNA. In the table there are under 250,000 clones, around nine tenths of which are singletons. The gene calls are TRBV10-3 and TRBJ2-1, with 7 bases aligning to TRBD2. The sequence came from a woman between 70 and 85 years old with active or convalescent COVID-19. The sequenced material came from peripheral blood. The CDR3 is CAISDGGGHYEQFF. The CDR3 DNA is TGTGCCATCAGTGATGGGGGGGGTCACTATGAGCAGTTCTTC.